This T cell receptor (beta chain) derives from a study of T cell repertoires in cytomegalovirus infection. Many counts were recorded for this clonotype. What it binds is not known. V lost 6 bases, J lost 3 bases, and 14 bases stayed unmatched. CDR3 length: 17 residues. Germline-derived CDR1 and CDR2 are SNHLY and FYNNEI. One entry per CDR3 protein results from TCRdb running MiXCR on the reads. The top ten clones hold over 12% of a sample with approximately 910,000 distinct CDR3 sequences, less than 35% of them seen once. The clonotype originates from a human donor in good health (CMV status not recorded). Some clones in this sample may be carry-over from other donors' samples. The V and J genes are TRBV2 and TRBJ2-3; 8 bases agree with TRBD1. The specimen was cultured CD8+ T cells from PBMCs, collected from culture after CMV antigen stimulation. The CDR3 loop is CASRDNLRTGSTDTQYF. CDR3 sequence (DNA): TGTGCCAGCAGGGACAACCTCAGGACAGGGTCGACAGATACGCAGTATTTT.